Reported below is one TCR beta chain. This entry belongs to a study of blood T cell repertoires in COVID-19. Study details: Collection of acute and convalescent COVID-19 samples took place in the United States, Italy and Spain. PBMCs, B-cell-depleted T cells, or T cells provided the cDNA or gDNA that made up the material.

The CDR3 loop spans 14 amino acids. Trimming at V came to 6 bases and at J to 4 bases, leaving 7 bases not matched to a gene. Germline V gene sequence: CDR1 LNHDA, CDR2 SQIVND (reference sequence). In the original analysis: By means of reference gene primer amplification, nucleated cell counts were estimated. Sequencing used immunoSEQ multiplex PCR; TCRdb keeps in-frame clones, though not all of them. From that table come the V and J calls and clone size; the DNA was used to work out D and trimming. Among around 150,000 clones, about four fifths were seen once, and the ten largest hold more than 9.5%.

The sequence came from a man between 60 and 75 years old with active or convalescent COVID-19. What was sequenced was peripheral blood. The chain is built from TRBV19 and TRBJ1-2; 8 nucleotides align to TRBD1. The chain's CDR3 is CASSQTGQAYGYTF. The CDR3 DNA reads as TGTGCCAGTAGCCAGACGGGACAGGCCTATGGCTACACCTTC.